The entry that follows covers one T cell receptor (beta chain) sequence. Its cognate antigen is unknown. These data come from a study of CD8+ T cells in alopecia areata. Across the study: The drug, tofacitinib, lasted 6 to 18 months, followed by 6 months off drug. General study results and limits: Within the top 100, expanded CD8+ clones significantly decreased with tofacitinib, as did scalp clonality. Elevated clonality characterized lesional scalp relative to normal scalp, particularly in alopecia totalis/universalis. Among patients, TCR sharing was less clear than in mice, a difference possibly due in part to HLA diversity in the patient population.

Sequencing used cDNA as its template, made by extracting RNA and reverse transcribing it. The repertoire was sequenced with immunoSEQ multiplex PCR; TCRdb's copy has only in-frame clones and lacks some. The sample consists of approximately 210,000 clones, 60% of them appearing once. As for treatment: oral pan-JAK inhibitor, 5-10 mg twice daily. Sequences were derived from CD4+ T cells sorted from blood, sampled at week 24, from a patient treated with tofacitinib. This clonotype was sampled from a human donor with alopecia areata.

CDR3 residues: CASSHTRAANYGYTF. In DNA form, the CDR3 reads TGTGCCAGCAGCCATACCCGAGCAGCTAACTATGGCTACACCTTC. The chain joins TRBV6-5 to TRBJ1-2; D is uncertain. Trimming removed 6 bases at V and 0 bases at J, with 14 bases between. CDR1 is MNHEY and CDR2 is SVGAGI in the germline V gene. There are 15 residues in the CDR3.